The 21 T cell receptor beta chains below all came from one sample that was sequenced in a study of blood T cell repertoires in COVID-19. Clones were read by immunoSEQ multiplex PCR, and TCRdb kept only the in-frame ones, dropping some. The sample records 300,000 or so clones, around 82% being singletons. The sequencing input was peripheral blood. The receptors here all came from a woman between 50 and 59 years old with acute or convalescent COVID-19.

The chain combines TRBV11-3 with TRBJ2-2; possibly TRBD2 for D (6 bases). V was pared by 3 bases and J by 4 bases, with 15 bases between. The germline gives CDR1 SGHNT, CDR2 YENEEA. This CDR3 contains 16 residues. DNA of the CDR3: TGTGCCAGCAGCTTTACGTCTGTGGGGGGCACCGGGGAGCTGTTTTTT. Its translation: CASSFTSVGGTGELFF.

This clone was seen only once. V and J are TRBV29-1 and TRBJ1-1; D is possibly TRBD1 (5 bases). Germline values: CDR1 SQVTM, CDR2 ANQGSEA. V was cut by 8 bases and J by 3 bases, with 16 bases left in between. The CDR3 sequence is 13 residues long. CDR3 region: CSLWAGVDTEAFF. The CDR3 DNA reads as TGCAGCCTCTGGGCGGGGGTTGACACTGAAGCTTTCTTT.

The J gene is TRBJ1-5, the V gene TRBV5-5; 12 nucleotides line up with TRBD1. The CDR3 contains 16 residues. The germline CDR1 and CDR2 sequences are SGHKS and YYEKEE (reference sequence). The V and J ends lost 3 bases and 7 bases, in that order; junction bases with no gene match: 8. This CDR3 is CASSSVGTGGRQPQHF. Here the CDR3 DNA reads TGTGCCAGCAGCTCCGTCGGGACAGGGGGCCGGCAGCCCCAGCATTTT.

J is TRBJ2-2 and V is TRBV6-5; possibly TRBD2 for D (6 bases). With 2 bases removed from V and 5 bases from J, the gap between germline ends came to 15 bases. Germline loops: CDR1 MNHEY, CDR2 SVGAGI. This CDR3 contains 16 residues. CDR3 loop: CASSYPRGLRTGELFF. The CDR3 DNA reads TGTGCCAGCAGTTACCCCCGGGGGTTGAGAACCGGGGAGCTGTTTTTT.

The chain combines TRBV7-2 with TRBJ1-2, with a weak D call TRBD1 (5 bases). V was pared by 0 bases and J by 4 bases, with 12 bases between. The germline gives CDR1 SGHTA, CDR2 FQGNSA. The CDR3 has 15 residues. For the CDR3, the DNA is TGTGCCAGCAGCTTAGCGGGAATTGGGGCCTATGGCTACACCTTC. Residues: CASSLAGIGAYGYTF. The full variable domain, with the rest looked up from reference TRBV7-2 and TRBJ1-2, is GAGVSQSPSNKVTEKGKDVELRCDPISGHTALYWYRQSLGQGLEFLIYFQGNSAPDKSGLPSDRFSAERTGGSVSTLTIQRTQQEDSAVYLCASSLAGIGAYGYTFGSGTRLTVV.

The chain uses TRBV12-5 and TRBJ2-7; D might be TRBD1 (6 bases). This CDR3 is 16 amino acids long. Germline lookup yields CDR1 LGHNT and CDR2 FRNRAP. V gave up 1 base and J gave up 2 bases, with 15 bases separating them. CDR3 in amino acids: CASGLALQGRTYEQYV. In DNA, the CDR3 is TGTGCTAGTGGTTTGGCCCTCCAGGGGAGAACCTACGAGCAGTACGTC.

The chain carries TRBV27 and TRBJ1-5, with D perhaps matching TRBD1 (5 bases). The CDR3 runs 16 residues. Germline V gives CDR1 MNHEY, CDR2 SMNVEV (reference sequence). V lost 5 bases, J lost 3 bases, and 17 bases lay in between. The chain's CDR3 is CASSPSIDSLNQPQHF. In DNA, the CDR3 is TGTGCCAGCAGTCCCTCGATCGACAGCCTCAATCAGCCCCAGCATTTT.

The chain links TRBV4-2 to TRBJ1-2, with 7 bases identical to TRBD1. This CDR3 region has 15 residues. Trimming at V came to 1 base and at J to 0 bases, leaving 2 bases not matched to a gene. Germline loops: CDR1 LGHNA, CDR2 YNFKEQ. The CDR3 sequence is CASSQGQGANYGYTF. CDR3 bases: TGTGCCAGCAGCCAAGGACAGGGTGCTAACTATGGCTACACCTTC.

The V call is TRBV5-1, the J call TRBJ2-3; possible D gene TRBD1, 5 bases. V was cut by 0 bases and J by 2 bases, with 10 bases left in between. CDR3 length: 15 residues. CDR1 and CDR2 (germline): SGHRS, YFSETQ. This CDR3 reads CASSLEGWATDTQYF. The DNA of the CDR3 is TGCGCCAGCAGCTTGGAGGGGTGGGCCACAGATACGCAGTATTTT.

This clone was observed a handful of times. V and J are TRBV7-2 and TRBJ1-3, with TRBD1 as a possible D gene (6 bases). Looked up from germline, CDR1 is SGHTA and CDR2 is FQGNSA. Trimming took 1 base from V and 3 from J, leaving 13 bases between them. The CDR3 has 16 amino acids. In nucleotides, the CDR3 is TGTGCCAGCAGCTTAGAGGCAGGGGCTAATGGAAACACCATATATTTT. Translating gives CASSLEAGANGNTIYF.

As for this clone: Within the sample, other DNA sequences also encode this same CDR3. The CDR3 protein is CASSVASTDTQYF. The CDR3 bases are TGTGCCAGCAGCGTAGCTAGCACAGATACGCAGTATTTT. This chain links TRBV9 with TRBJ2-3; D not resolved. The length of the CDR3 is 13 residues. The V end was cut by 0 bases, the J end by 0 bases, with 2 bases between. Germline lookup yields CDR1 SGDLS and CDR2 YYNGEE. Full variable domain (rest looked up from reference TRBV9 and TRBJ2-3): DSGVTQTPKHLITATGQRVTLRCSPRSGDLSVYWYQQSLDQGLQFLIQYYNGEERAKGNILERFSAQQFPDLHSELNLSSLELGDSALYFCASSVASTDTQYFGPGTRLTVL.

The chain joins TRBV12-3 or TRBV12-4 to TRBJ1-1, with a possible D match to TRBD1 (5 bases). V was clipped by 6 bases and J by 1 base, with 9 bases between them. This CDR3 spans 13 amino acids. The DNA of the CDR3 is TGTGCCAGCAGCCATGACAGGAACACTGAAGCTTTCTTT. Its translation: CASSHDRNTEAFF.

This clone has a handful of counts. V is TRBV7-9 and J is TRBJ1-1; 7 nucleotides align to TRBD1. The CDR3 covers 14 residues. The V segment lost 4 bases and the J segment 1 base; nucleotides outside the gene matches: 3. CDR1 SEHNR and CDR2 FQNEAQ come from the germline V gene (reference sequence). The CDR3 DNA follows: TGTGCCAGCAGCTCCGGACAGGAGAACACTGAAGCTTTCTTT. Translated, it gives CASSSGQENTEAFF.

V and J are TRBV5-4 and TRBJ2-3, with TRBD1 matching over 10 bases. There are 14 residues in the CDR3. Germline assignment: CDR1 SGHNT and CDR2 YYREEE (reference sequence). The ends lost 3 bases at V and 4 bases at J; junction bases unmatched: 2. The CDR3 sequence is CASSSGQGADTQYF. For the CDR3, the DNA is TGTGCCAGCAGCTCTGGACAGGGGGCAGATACGCAGTATTTT.

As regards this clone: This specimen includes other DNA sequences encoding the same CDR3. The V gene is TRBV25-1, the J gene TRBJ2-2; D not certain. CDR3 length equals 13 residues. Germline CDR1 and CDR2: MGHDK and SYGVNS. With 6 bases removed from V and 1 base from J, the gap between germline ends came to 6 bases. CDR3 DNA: TGTGCCAGCAGCGTAGAGAACACCGGGGAGCTGTTTTTT. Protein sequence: CASSVENTGELFF.

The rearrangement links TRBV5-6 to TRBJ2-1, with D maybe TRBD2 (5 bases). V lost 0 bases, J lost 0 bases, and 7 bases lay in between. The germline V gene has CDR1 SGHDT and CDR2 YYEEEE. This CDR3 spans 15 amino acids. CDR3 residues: CASSLGGSSYNEQFF. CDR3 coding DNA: TGTGCCAGCAGCTTGGGCGGGTCCTCCTACAATGAGCAGTTCTTC.

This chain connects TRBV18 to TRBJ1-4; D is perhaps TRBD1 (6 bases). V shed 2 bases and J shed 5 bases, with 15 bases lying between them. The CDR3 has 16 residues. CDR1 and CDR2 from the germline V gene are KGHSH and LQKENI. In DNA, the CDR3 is TGTGCCAGCTCACCAGAAGGGGGACGAAGGAATGAAAAACTGTTTTTT. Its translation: CASSPEGGRRNEKLFF.

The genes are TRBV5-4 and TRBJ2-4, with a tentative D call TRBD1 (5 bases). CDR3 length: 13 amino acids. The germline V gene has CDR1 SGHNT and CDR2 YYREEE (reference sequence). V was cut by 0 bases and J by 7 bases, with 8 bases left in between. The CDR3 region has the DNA TGTGCCAGCAGCTTGGCAGGGTTGAACATTCAGTACTTC. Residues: CASSLAGLNIQYF.

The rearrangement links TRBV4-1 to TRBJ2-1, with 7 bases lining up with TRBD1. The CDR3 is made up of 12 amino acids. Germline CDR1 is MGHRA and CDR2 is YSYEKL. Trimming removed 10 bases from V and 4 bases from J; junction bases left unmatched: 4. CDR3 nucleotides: TGCGCCACCGGGGACAGTTACAATGAGCAGTTCTTC. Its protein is CATGDSYNEQFF.

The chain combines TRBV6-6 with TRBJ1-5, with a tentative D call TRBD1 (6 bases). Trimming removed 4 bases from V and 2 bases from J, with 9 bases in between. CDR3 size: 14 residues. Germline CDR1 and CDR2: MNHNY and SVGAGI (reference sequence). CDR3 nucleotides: TGTGCCAGCAGTTCCAGGGGTGGCAATCAGCCCCAGCATTTT. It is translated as CASSSRGGNQPQHF.

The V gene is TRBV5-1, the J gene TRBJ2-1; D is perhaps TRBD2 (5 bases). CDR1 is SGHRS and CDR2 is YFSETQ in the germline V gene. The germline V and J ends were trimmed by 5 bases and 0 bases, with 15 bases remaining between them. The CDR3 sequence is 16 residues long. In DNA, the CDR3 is TGCGCCAGCAGATACCTCCCTAGCAGCTCCTACAATGAGCAGTTCTTC. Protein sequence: CASRYLPSSSYNEQFF.